This T cell receptor (beta chain) was sequenced during a study of shared clonotypes between healthy human individuals. Germline V gives CDR1 MNHEY, CDR2 SMNVEV (reference sequence). Between the trimmed V and J ends, which lost 4 bases and 0 bases, there was a span of 15 bases. CDR3 length: 16 amino acids. TCRdb's copy holds only in-frame clones and misses some; the assay was immunoSEQ multiplex PCR. The sample yields about 1 million clones, under 80% seen once. V gene TRBV27 combines with J gene TRBJ1-2; perhaps TRBD1 as D (5 bases). Sequenced sample: memory CD4+ T cells sorted from blood. Noted subset: CD45RA-negative fraction. The TCR sequence derives from a man aged 18 to 35 in good health. The CDR3 region is CASSYAGPLTNYGYTF. CDR3 nucleotide sequence: TGTGCCAGCAGTTACGCAGGGCCGCTTACTAACTATGGCTACACCTTC.